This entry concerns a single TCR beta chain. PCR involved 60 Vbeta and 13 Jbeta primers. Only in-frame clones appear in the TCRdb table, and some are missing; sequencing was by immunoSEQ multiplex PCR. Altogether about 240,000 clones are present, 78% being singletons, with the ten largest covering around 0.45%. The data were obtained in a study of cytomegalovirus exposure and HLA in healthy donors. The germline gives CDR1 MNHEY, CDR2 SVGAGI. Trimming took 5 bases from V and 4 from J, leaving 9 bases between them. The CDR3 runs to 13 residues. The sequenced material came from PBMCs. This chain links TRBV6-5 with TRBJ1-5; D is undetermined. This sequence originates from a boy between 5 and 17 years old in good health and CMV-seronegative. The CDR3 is CASSTTGNQPQHF. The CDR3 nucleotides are TGTGCCAGCAGTACGACGGGGAATCAGCCCCAGCATTTT.